Sequencing of this TCR beta chain was carried out in a study of cytomegalovirus exposure and HLA in healthy donors. Germline V CDR1 and CDR2: SEHNR, FQNEAQ (reference sequence). After removal of 1 base from V and 0 bases from J, the junction contained 9 bases not matched to a gene. The CDR3 has 19 residues. The PCR used 60 Vbeta and 13 Jbeta primers. The repertoire was sequenced with immunoSEQ multiplex PCR; TCRdb's copy has only in-frame clones and lacks some. The sample shows more than 85,000 clones, around 75% of them seen only once. The rearrangement joins TRBV7-9 to TRBJ2-1; TRBD2 matches at 10 bases. Sequencing was carried out using PBMCs. The receptor's source is a man between 25 and 39 years old in good health and CMV-seronegative. CDR3: CASSLVGGAGGISYNEQFF. In DNA form, the CDR3 reads TGTGCCAGCAGCTTAGTAGGGGGAGCGGGAGGGATCTCCTACAATGAGCAGTTCTTC.